The 16 T cell receptor beta chains in this list originate from one sample, sequenced in a study of T cells in Graves' hyperthyroidism and ophthalmopathy. Amplified regions were TCR beta CDR3 sequences from RNA transcripts. The HTBI primer set drove a first-round RT-PCR of the TCR CDR3. MiXCR, applied by TCRdb to the multiplex PCR reads, yields one record per CDR3 protein. The sample records some 400,000 distinct CDR3 sequences, about 18% being singletons. The sequenced sample was blood. These receptors were obtained from a woman aged 18-29 years with Graves' hyperthyroidism.

J is TRBJ2-7 and V is TRBV6-1, with D possibly TRBD1 on 5 matching bases. V lost 1 base to trimming and J lost 4 bases, with 20 bases between them. The length of the CDR3 is 17 residues. CDR1 and CDR2 (germline): MNHNS, SASEGT. The DNA for the CDR3 is TGTGCCAGCAGTGAAGAGGGTGCAGGGTCGGTAGCTTACGAGCAGTACTTC. Translated: CASSEEGAGSVAYEQYF.

The V call is TRBV20-1, the J call TRBJ2-5; 8 nucleotides agree with TRBD1. CDR1 and CDR2 from the germline V gene are DFQATT and SNEGSKA (reference sequence). The CDR3 runs to 15 residues. After removal of 6 bases from V and 4 bases from J, the junction contained 13 bases not matched to a gene. The CDR3 loop is CSARTQRQGLETQYF. For the CDR3, the DNA is TGCAGTGCCAGGACACAAAGACAGGGGTTAGAGACCCAGTACTTC.

At least ten counts were recorded for this clonotype. The junction departs from the called germline gene at one end, perhaps through a read error. V and J are TRBV10-3 and TRBJ1-1; weak D call: TRBD1 (5 bases). The CDR3 sequence is 15 residues long. Germline V gene data show CDR1 as ENHRY and CDR2 as SYGVKD. The CDR3 region is CAISEALGVNTEAFF. The DNA for the CDR3 is TGTGCCATCAGTGAGGCCTTGGGGGTGAATACTGAAGCTTTCTTT.

This clonotype was recorded many times. The rearrangement joins TRBV11-2 to TRBJ2-5; 9 bases fit TRBD2. Germline CDR1 and CDR2: SGHAT and FQNNGV. This CDR3 spans 13 amino acids. After removal of 8 bases from V and 5 bases from J, the junction contained 6 bases not matched to a gene. The CDR3 DNA follows: TGTGCCAGCGCCACGAGCGGGGGGGAGACCCAGTACTTC. This translates into CASATSGGETQYF.

This clonotype has a count of ten or more. The chain is built from TRBV6-2 or TRBV6-3 and TRBJ2-7; 7 nucleotides agree with TRBD2. Germline trimming cut 5 bases from V and 3 bases from J; bases unmatched to any gene: 7. CDR1 MNHEY and CDR2 SVGEGT come from the germline V gene. The CDR3 totals 14 residues. The CDR3 reads CASSGAASGYEQYF. The DNA of the CDR3 is TGTGCCAGCAGTGGGGCGGCTAGCGGCTACGAGCAGTACTTC.

This clonotype was seen a handful of times. The rearrangement links TRBV7-9 to TRBJ1-1; D is ambiguous. This CDR3 is 13 amino acids long. CDR1 is SEHNR, CDR2 FQNEAQ, per germline (reference sequence). The V end was cut by 2 bases, the J end by 6 bases, with 10 bases between. CDR3 coding DNA: TGTGCCAGCAGCTTAATATCGGATTCTGAAGCTTTCTTT. Its translation is CASSLISDSEAFF.

The J gene is TRBJ2-7, the V gene TRBV4-1; 11 positions match TRBD2. Unmatched junction bases numbered 7, after V lost 6 bases and J lost 0 bases. CDR3 length equals 16 residues. CDR1 is MGHRA, CDR2 YSYEKL, per germline. The CDR3 sequence is CASREQTSGDSYEQYF. CDR3 DNA sequence: TGCGCCAGCAGGGAGCAGACTAGCGGGGACTCCTACGAGCAGTACTTC.

V and J are TRBV30 and TRBJ2-7; D call uncertain. Germline assignment: CDR1 GTSNPN and CDR2 SVGIG (reference sequence). The CDR3 length is 12 residues. The V end lost 4 bases, the J end lost 1 base, and 8 bases lay between the germline ends. CDR3 loop: CAWTGHSYEQYF. For the CDR3, the DNA is TGTGCCTGGACCGGCCATTCCTACGAGCAGTACTTC.

The genes are TRBV3-1 and TRBJ1-1; TRBD1 aligns across 8 bases. This CDR3 is built from 17 residues. V trimming: 3 bases; J trimming: 5 bases; junction bases outside the gene matches: 14. Looked up from germline, CDR1 is LGHDT and CDR2 is YNNKEL (reference sequence). CDR3 coding DNA: TGTGCCAGCAGCCAGGGGATCGACAGGGGCAAGGGGACTGAAGCTTTCTTT. This sequence encodes CASSQGIDRGKGTEAFF.

J is TRBJ1-1 and V is TRBV20-1; maybe TRBD1 (5 bases). V lost 5 bases, J lost 5 bases, and 18 bases lay in between. CDR3 length: 14 residues. Germline CDR1 is DFQATT and CDR2 is SNEGSKA (reference sequence). CDR3 region: CSALEGSGRTEAFF. CDR3 bases: TGCAGTGCTTTAGAAGGTTCAGGGAGGACTGAAGCTTTCTTT.

This clonotype has at least ten counts. The chain is built from TRBV6-1 and TRBJ2-7; a weak D match, TRBD2 (7 bases). With 0 bases removed from V and 2 bases from J, the gap between germline ends came to 14 bases. CDR3 length equals 16 residues. Germline V gene sequence: CDR1 MNHNS, CDR2 SASEGT. This chain's CDR3 is CASSEAAGAGPYEQYF. The CDR3 coding sequence is TGTGCCAGCAGTGAAGCCGCGGGGGCAGGGCCCTACGAGCAGTACTTC.

This clonotype was seen many times. The chain has TRBV7-8 and TRBJ1-1; D not resolved. Germline V gives CDR1 SGHVS, CDR2 FQNEAQ. The CDR3 has 14 residues. V dropped 2 bases and J dropped 2 bases, with 9 bases sitting between them. The CDR3 region is CASSLITTNTEAFF. The CDR3 nucleotides are TGTGCCAGCAGCTTAATAACTACTAACACTGAAGCTTTCTTT.

The table lists this clonotype with a count of one. For the CDR3, the DNA is TGTGCCAGCAGTTACGTCGAGGCGGGGTGGCAGCCCCAGCATTTT. Its protein is CASSYVEAGWQPQHF. This chain joins TRBV6-2 or TRBV6-3 and TRBJ1-5; D gene unclear. V shed 2 bases and J shed 7 bases, with 15 bases lying between them. Germline CDR1 MNHEY, CDR2 SVGEGT. The CDR3 loop spans 15 amino acids.

With respect to this clonotype: An end of the junction differs from the germline gene, which may be a read error. The rearrangement links TRBV7-3 to TRBJ1-1; D is unclear. Germline V gene sequence: CDR1 SGHTA, CDR2 FQGTGA. This CDR3 spans 13 amino acids. CDR3 in amino acids: CASSHTIYTDAFF. Here the CDR3 DNA reads TGTGCCAGCAGCCATACCATCTACACTGATGCTTTCTTT.

The chain uses TRBV5-1 and TRBJ2-7; 9 nucleotides align to TRBD1. After removal of 4 bases from V and 3 bases from J, the junction contained 5 bases not matched to a gene. This CDR3 is 14 amino acids long. Germline CDR1 reads SGHRS; CDR2 reads YFSETQ. Written as DNA, the CDR3 is TGCGCCAGCAGCGGACGGGACAGGGACTACGAGCAGTACTTC. Translated, it gives CASSGRDRDYEQYF. The complete variable domain, with remaining parts taken from reference TRBV5-1 and TRBJ2-7, reads KAGVTQTPRYLIKTRGQQVTLSCSPISGHRSVSWYQQTPGQGLQFLFEYFSETQRNKGNFPGRFSGRQFSNSRSEMNVSTLELGDSALYLCASSGRDRDYEQYFGPGTRLTVT.

This clonotype was detected many times. The chain uses TRBV20-1 and TRBJ2-7; either TRBD1 or TRBD2 may fit D (6 bases each). The CDR3 runs to 14 residues. CDR1 is DFQATT, CDR2 SNEGSKA, per germline (reference sequence). V was trimmed by 6 bases and J by 3 bases, leaving 18 bases between them. CDR3 DNA: TGCAGTGCCCCATTAGGGGGGACGAACTACGAGCAGTACTTC. It encodes CSAPLGGTNYEQYF.